The 10 T cell receptor beta chains reported below all come from one sample, sequenced in a study of human T cells and chemical hapten exposure. TCRdb reprocessed the RACE reads via MiXCR and lists one record per CDR3 protein. This sample has around 74,000 distinct CDR3 sequences, with 32% found just once. Described time point: patch test 1, 2 weeks after DPC sensitization. Treatment here: therapeutic diphenylcyclopropenone sensitization with weekly scalp DPC. The source was whole blood, collected in connection with sensitization to the hapten diphenylcyclopropenone (DPC). The receptors were gathered from a middle-aged man with alopecia areata. Some clones in this sample may be carry-over from other donors' samples.

The V and J genes are TRBV13 and TRBJ1-4; 12 positions agree with TRBD1. V gave up 5 bases and J gave up 8 bases; unmatched junction bases: 9. The CDR3 extends over 16 amino acids. The germline V gene has CDR1 PRHDT and CDR2 FYEKMQ (reference sequence). The CDR3 here is CASSTRDRGREEKLFF. In nucleotides, the CDR3 is TGTGCCAGCAGCACCCGGGACAGGGGGCGAGAGGAAAAACTGTTTTTT.

This clonotype was seen a few times. The chain recombines TRBV7-8 with TRBJ2-7, with TRBD2 matching over 9 bases. This CDR3 spans 15 amino acids. After removal of 1 base from V and 5 bases from J, the junction contained 6 bases not matched to a gene. Germline assignment: CDR1 SGHVS and CDR2 FQNEAQ. CDR3 sequence (DNA): TGTGCCAGCAGCTTAGGAACTAGCGGGTTGGACGAGCAGTACTTC. Residues: CASSLGTSGLDEQYF.

Worth noting for this clonotype: This may arise from a read error, as a much more abundant clone is one base away. This chain links TRBV7-2 with TRBJ1-5; TRBD1 matches at 7 bases. The length of the CDR3 is 16 residues. Germline loops: CDR1 SGHTA, CDR2 FQGNSA. CDR3 region: CAGSLGGQISNQPQHF. Written as DNA, the CDR3 is TGTGCCGGCAGCTTAGGGGGACAGATTAGCAATCAGCCCCAGCATTTT.

The chain combines TRBV2 with TRBJ2-3, with 11 bases fitting TRBD2. The trim removed 6 bases at V and 4 bases at J, leaving 9 bases unmatched. This CDR3 spans 16 amino acids. The germline gives CDR1 SNHLY, CDR2 FYNNEI. CDR3 bases: TGTGCCAGCAGGGGGGCTAGCGGGAGGAGAGCAGATACGCAGTATTTT. It encodes CASRGASGRRADTQYF. Complete variable domain (other parts from reference TRBV2 and TRBJ2-3): EPEVTQTPSHQVTQMGQEVILRCVPISNHLYFYWYRQILGQKVEFLVSFYNNEISEKSEIFDDQFSVERPDGSNFTLKIRSTKLEDSAMYFCASRGASGRRADTQYFGPGTRLTVL.

This chain uses TRBV28 with TRBJ2-7; 10 bases map to TRBD1. V lost 5 bases to trimming and J lost 5 bases; unmatched junction nucleotides: 9. CDR3 size: 15 residues. Germline V gene lookup returns CDR1 MDHEN and CDR2 SYDVKM. The CDR3 sequence: CASSPPRQGANEQYF. CDR3 DNA: TGTGCCAGCAGTCCCCCCCGACAGGGGGCAAACGAGCAGTACTTC.

This clonotype was picked up a small number of times. The gene calls are TRBV13 and TRBJ1-6; 10 bases match TRBD1. The CDR3 runs 15 residues. The germline gives CDR1 PRHDT, CDR2 FYEKMQ (reference sequence). J gave up 9 bases and V 0 bases, and 2 bases lay outside the gene matches. The CDR3 region is CASSLGGQGISPLHF. The CDR3 region has the DNA TGTGCCAGCAGCTTAGGGGGACAGGGGATTTCACCCCTCCACTTT. Supplemented by reference TRBV13 and TRBJ1-6, the full variable domain reads AAGVIQSPRHLIKEKRETATLKCYPIPRHDTVYWYQQGPGQDPQFLISFYEKMQSDKGSIPDRFSAQQFSDYHSELNMSSLELGDSALYFCASSLGGQGISPLHFGNGTRLTVT.

The chain joins TRBV5-1 to TRBJ1-5; unclear D gene. There are 13 residues in the CDR3. V was trimmed by 1 base and J by 6 bases, leaving 8 bases between them. Germline loops: CDR1 SGHRS, CDR2 YFSETQ. CDR3 in amino acids: CASSLYEGQPQHF. DNA for the CDR3: TGCGCCAGCAGCTTGTACGAGGGTCAGCCCCAGCATTTT.

The V call is TRBV19, the J call TRBJ2-1; D perhaps matches TRBD2 (5 bases). This CDR3 has 15 amino acids. The germline V gene has CDR1 LNHDA and CDR2 SQIVND (reference sequence). Trimming pared 5 bases from V and 2 bases from J, leaving 13 bases between. The CDR3 protein is CASSQRAPTYNEQFF. CDR3 coding DNA: TGTGCCAGTAGTCAGAGGGCGCCGACCTACAATGAGCAGTTCTTC.

This clonotype was seen just once. The chain recombines TRBV6-6 with TRBJ2-1, with a weak D call TRBD2 (5 bases). This CDR3 contains 13 residues. Germline V lookup: CDR1 MNHNY, CDR2 SVGAGI (reference sequence). V was shortened by 6 bases and J by 3 bases, with 9 bases between the two germline ends. This chain's CDR3 is CASRKRDYNEQFF. The CDR3 coding sequence is TGTGCCAGCAGAAAACGGGACTACAATGAGCAGTTCTTC.

The chain couples TRBV6-1 to TRBJ2-3; a possible D gene is TRBD1 (5 bases). V shed 7 bases and J shed 0 bases, with 14 bases lying between them. In germline, CDR1 is MNHNS, CDR2 SASEGT. CDR3 length: 15 amino acids. The CDR3 DNA is TGTGCCAGCAACGACAGTCCCTCAAGCACAGATACGCAGTATTTT. Its translation: CASNDSPSSTDTQYF.